Below, 4 T cell receptor beta chains from the same sample are listed, as sequenced in a study of blood T cell repertoires in COVID-19. The repertoire was sequenced with immunoSEQ multiplex PCR; TCRdb's copy has only in-frame clones and lacks some. This sample carries around 67,000 clones, approximately 84% of them seen once, and the ten largest clones take around 35%. The sample consisted of peripheral blood. The receptors were gathered from a man in his sixties or seventies with acute or convalescent COVID-19.

The DNA for the CDR3 is TGTGCCAGCAGCTTACTTGGGAGAGAGACCCAGTACTTC. Translation: CASSLLGRETQYF. This sequence joins TRBV7-2 and TRBJ2-5; D perhaps matches TRBD2 (5 bases). Trimming took off 2 bases at V and 4 bases at J, with 8 bases between the two ends. The CDR3 loop spans 13 amino acids. The V gene's germline CDR1 is SGHTA and CDR2 FQGNSA.

The CDR3 is CASSLSGQPRGYTF. In DNA form, the CDR3 reads TGTGCCAGCAGTTTATCGGGACAGCCTCGTGGCTACACCTTC. The rearrangement links TRBV27 to TRBJ1-2; 7 bases line up with TRBD1. Per germline, CDR1 MNHEY and CDR2 SMNVEV (reference sequence). This CDR3 has 14 amino acids. V was clipped by 0 bases and J by 7 bases; unmatched bases: 5.

This chain joins TRBV20-1 and TRBJ2-5; 12 bases agree with TRBD2. The CDR3 extends over 15 amino acids. V was clipped by 6 bases and J by 4 bases; unmatched bases: 9. Germline CDR1 DFQATT, CDR2 SNEGSKA (reference sequence). The CDR3 loop reads CSASLAGGVRETQYF. CDR3 DNA sequence: TGCAGTGCAAGTCTAGCGGGAGGGGTAAGAGAGACCCAGTACTTC.

The J gene is TRBJ1-2, the V gene TRBV6-2 or TRBV6-3, with 8 bases fitting TRBD1. CDR3 length: 15 amino acids. The V gene end was trimmed by 3 bases and the J gene end by 3 bases; junction bases not matched to a gene: 6. Per the germline V gene, CDR1 is MNHEY and CDR2 is SVGEGT. The CDR3: CASSYLGRGHYGYTF. The CDR3 bases are TGTGCCAGCAGTTATCTGGGCAGGGGGCACTATGGCTACACCTTC.